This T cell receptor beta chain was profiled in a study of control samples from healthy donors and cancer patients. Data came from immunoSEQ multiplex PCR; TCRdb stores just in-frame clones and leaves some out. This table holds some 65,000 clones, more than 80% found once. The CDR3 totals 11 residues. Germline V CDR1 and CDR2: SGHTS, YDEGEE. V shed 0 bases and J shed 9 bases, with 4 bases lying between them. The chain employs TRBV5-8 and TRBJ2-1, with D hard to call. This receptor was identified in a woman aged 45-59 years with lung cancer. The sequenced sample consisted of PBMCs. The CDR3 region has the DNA TGTGCCAGCAGCTTGGGGGCTGAGCAGTTCTTC. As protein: CASSLGAEQFF.